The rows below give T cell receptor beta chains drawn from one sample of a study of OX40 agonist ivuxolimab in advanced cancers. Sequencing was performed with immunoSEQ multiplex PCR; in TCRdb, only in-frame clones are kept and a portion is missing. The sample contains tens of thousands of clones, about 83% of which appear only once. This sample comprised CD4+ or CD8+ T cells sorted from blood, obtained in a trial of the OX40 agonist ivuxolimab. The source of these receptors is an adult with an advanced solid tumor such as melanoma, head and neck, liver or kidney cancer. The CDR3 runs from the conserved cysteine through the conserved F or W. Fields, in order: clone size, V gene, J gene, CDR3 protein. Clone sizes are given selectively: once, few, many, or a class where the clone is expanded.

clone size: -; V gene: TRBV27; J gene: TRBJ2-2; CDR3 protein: CASSTGTGQTGELFF
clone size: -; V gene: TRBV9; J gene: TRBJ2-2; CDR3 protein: CASMGGAGELFF
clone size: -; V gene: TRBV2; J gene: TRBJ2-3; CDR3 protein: CASSGETGVGTDTQYF
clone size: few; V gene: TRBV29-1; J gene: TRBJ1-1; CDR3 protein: CSVIGSANTEAFF
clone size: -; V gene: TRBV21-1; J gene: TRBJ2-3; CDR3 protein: CASSKLAGAIDTQYF
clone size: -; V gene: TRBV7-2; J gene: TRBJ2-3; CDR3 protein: CASSLSPPTSGITDTQYF
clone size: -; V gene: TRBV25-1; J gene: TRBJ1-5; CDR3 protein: CASSEGQYENQPQHF
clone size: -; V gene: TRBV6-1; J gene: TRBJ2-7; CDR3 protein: CASSEGVGSSGVSYEQYF
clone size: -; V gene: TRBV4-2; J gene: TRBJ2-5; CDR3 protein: CASSPWTGFQETQYF
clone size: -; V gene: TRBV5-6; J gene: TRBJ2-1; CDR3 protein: CASSLVASGGNEQFF
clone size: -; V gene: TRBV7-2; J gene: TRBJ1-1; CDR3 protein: CASSPPSGAEAFF
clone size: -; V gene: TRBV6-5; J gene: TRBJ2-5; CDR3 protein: CASSYSERPQETQYF
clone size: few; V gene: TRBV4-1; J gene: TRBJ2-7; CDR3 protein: CASSHTPSVSYEQYF
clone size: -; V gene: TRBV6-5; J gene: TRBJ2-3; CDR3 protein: CASSLGLSSVDTQYF
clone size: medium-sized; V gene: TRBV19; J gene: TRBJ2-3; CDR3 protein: CASSIGGTDTQYF
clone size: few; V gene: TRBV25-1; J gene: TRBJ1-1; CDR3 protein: CASSVSHEAFF
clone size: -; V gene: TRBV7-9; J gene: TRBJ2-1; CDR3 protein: CASSPSLGGANSGEQFF
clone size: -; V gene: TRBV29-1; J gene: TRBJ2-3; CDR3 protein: CSVEGATLSGDTQYF
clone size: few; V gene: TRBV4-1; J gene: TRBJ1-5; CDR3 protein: CASSTLSSNQPQHF
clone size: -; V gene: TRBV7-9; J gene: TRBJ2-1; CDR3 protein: CASSLGGTLYNEQFF
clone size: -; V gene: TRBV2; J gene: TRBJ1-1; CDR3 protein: CATLAREEGSTEAFF
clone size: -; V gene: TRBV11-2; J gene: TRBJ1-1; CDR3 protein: CASSLIQMNTEAFF
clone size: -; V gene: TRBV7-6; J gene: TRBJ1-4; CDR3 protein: CASSLTGSNEKLFF
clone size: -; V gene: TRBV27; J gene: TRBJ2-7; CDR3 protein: CASSFYPSGQANFYEQYF
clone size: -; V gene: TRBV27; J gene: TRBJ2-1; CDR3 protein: CASSLSTLGLFF
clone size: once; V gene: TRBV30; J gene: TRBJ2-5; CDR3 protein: CAWSVGTTKETQYF
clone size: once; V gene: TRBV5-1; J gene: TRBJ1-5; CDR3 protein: CASSLGGSNQPQHF
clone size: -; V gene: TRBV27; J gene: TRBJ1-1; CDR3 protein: CASSLSLNVNTEAFF
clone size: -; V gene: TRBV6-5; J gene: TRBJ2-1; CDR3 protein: CASNRRAGGKNEQFF
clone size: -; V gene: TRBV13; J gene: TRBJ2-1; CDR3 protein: CASSEGYNEQFF
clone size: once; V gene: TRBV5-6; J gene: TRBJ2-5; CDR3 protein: CASSLAVIAGQETQYF
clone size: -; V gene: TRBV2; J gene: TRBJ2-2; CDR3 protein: CASFGANTGELFF
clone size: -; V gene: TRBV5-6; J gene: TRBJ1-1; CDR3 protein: CASSLATGGAFF
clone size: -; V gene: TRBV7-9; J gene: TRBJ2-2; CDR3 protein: CASSGGHSARTGELFF
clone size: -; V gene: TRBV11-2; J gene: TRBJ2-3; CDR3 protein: CASSFSPVHSTDTQYF
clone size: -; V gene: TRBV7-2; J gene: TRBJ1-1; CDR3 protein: CASSLGAGRTEAFF
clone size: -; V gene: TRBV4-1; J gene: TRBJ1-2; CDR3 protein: CASSPSSPRDRGDVNYGYTF
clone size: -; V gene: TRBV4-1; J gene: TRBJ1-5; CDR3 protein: CASSQVQDSGQPQHF
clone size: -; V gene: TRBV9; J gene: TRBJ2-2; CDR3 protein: CASRGHDRLNTGELFF
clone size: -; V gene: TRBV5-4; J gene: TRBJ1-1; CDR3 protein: CASSQPSNTEAFF
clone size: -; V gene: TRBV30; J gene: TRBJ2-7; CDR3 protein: CAWSPGGRTGWASGGEQYF
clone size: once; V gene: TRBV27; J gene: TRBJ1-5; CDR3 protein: CASKLRDNNQPQHF
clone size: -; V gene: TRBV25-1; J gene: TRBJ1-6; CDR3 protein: CASSVADRGDYNSPLHF
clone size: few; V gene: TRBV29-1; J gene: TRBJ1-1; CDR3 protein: CSVPRGTEAFF
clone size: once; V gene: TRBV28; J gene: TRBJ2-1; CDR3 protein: CASSSRDRDNEQFF
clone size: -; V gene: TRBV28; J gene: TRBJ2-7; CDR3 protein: CASSPAPGQSSYEQYF
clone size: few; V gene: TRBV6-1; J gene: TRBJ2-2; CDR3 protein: CASSARETLNTGELFF
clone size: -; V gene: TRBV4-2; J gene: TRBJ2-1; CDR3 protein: CASSQDKTHNEQFF
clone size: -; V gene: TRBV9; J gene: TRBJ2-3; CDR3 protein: CASSPGLADTDTQYF
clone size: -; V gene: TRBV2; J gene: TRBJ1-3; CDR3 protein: CARYDPEVSGNTIYF
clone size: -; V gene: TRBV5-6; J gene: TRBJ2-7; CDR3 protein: CASSPGGISYEQYF